This T cell receptor (beta chain) is from a study of T cells after yellow fever vaccination. Study-wide points: Weaker, the secondary response peaked sooner, at day 5 versus 15. It was a small share of clonotypes that appeared in both CD4 and CD8 compartments. From the bulk population, abundant clonotypes could contaminate and appear within FACS-sorted repertoires.

TCR cDNA, made by 5'RACE template switching, carried an added universal primer site and UMIs. TCRdb processed the 5' RACE reads anew with MiXCR; each CDR3 protein has one entry. The table lists 450,000 to 550,000 distinct CDR3 sequences, about a fifth of them singletons. As for this clonotype: Antigen unknown.

V dropped 6 bases and J dropped 4; count of bases not matched to a gene: 4. The length of the CDR3 is 14 residues. CDR1 and CDR2 from the germline V gene are SGHAT and FQNNGV. The receptor was isolated from a man under 40 who received the YFV17D yellow fever vaccine. The chain joins TRBV11-2 to TRBJ2-3, with 10 bases aligning to TRBD2. The input for sequencing was PBMCs, taken 15 days after the yellow fever booster vaccination. The CDR3 DNA sequence: TGTGCCAGCAGAGCGGGAGGGGTACCAGATACGCAGTATTTT. Encoded protein: CASRAGGVPDTQYF.